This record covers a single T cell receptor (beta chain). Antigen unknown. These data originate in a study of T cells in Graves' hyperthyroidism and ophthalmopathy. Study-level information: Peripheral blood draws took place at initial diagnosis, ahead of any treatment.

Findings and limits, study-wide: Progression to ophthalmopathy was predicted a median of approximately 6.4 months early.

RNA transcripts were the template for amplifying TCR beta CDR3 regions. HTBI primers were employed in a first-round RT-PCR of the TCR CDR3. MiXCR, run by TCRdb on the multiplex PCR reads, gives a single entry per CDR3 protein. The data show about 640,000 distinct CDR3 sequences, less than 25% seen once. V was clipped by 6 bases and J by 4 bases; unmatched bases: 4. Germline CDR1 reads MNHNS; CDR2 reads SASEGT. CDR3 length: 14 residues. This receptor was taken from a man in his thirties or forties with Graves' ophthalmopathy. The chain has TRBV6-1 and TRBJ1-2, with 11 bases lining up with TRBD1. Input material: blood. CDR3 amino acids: CASSGQGASYGYTF. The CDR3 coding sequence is TGTGCCAGCAGCGGACAGGGGGCGAGCTATGGCTACACCTTC.